This is a list of T cell receptor beta chains from one sample in a study of blood T cell repertoires in COVID-19. The assay was immunoSEQ multiplex PCR, and TCRdb's table has in-frame clones only and misses some. The table shows about 150,000 clones, with 80% to 90% occurring only once. Sequences were obtained from peripheral blood. These TCRs come from a woman aged 55-70 years with active COVID-19. Both conserved end residues are part of each CDR3. D genes are given only for firm matches. Not all rows give a size; the values are once, few, many and, for expanded clones, a class.

clone_size	d_call	j_call	v_call	cdr3_nt	cdr3_aa
NA	NA	TRBJ2-2	TRBV28	TGTGCCAGCAGTTTATTAGGAGCGGCGAACACCGGGGAGCTGTTTTTT	CASSLLGAANTGELFF
NA	TRBD1	TRBJ1-5	TRBV28	TGTGCCAGCAGCGCCGACAGGGGGCGCGTTCAGCCCCAGCATTTT	CASSADRGRVQPQHF
NA	NA	TRBJ2-4	TRBV4-1	TGCGCCAGCAGCCAAGACCTGGACTATCTTCAGTACTTC	CASSQDLDYLQYF
NA	NA	TRBJ1-1	TRBV6-5	TGTGCCAGCAGTCCTTTCCGGGAAAGGGAACCTTTCTTT	CASSPFREREPFF
NA	TRBD1	TRBJ1-5	TRBV2	TGTGCCAGCTCACGACAGGGACTCAATCAGCCCCAGCATTTT	CASSRQGLNQPQHF
NA	NA	TRBJ1-1	TRBV10-3	TGTGCCATCAGTGAGTCGGGTGGGGGGGAAGGTGAAGCTTTCTTT	CAISESGGGEGEAFF
NA	NA	TRBJ1-5	TRBV18	TGTGCCAGCTCACCGGGAGTCAACAATCAGCCCCAGCATTTT	CASSPGVNNQPQHF
NA	NA	TRBJ2-1	TRBV5-4	TGTGCCAGCAGCTTGGTAGGGAGGAACAATGAGCAGTTCTTC	CASSLVGRNNEQFF
NA	TRBD2	TRBJ2-1	TRBV11-2	TGTGCCAGCAGCCCCAGACTAGCGGGAATCAACAATGAGCAGTTCTTC	CASSPRLAGINNEQFF
NA	TRBD2	TRBJ2-1	TRBV6-5	TGTGCCAGCAGTTACCGGACTAGCGGGAGACATGAGCAGTTCTTC	CASSYRTSGRHEQFF
NA	NA	TRBJ1-2	TRBV21-1	TGTGCCAGTTTAAGTACGACGGTGGATCACGGGTATGGCTACACCTTC	CASLSTTVDHGYGYTF
NA	TRBD2	TRBJ2-5	TRBV5-1	TGCGCCAGCAGCGCGGGGACTACCGCGTACCAAGAGACCCAGTACTTC	CASSAGTTAYQETQYF
NA	TRBD2	TRBJ2-5	TRBV7-2	TGTGCCAGCAGCTCGCCCTCTGGGGGAGGGCGAGGAAAGACCCAGTACTTC	CASSSPSGGGRGKTQYF
NA	NA	TRBJ1-2	TRBV6-2/TRBV6-3	TGTGCCAGCAGTTACACATCCCCGGGTGGCTACACCTTC	CASSYTSPGGYTF
NA	TRBD1	TRBJ1-3	TRBV5-1	TGCGCCAGCAGCCCTGGACAGGTTGGAAACACCATATATTTT	CASSPGQVGNTIYF
once	NA	TRBJ2-7	TRBV25-1	TGTGCCAGCAGTGAATACGGAGACGTTTGGACTGTCGGCCACGAGCAGTACTTC	CASSEYGDVWTVGHEQYF
few	NA	TRBJ1-5	TRBV6-6	TGTGCCAGCTCTACGGCAGTACGAGGGCGTCAGCCCCAGCATTTT	CASSTAVRGRQPQHF
NA	NA	TRBJ1-4	TRBV28	TGTGCCAGCAGTTTGCAGGGGCCGGGAGAAAAACTGTTTTTT	CASSLQGPGEKLFF
NA	NA	TRBJ2-7	TRBV14	TGTGCCAGCAACTGGGACTCCAACTCCTACGAGCAGTACTTC	CASNWDSNSYEQYF
NA	TRBD2	TRBJ2-1	TRBV7-8	TGTGCCAGCACCCGGACTAGCGGGAGGTGGGAGCAGTTCTTC	CASTRTSGRWEQFF
NA	TRBD1	TRBJ2-1	TRBV15	TGTGCCACCCGACAGGGTAAGAGCTCCTACAATGAGCAGTTCTTC	CATRQGKSSYNEQFF
NA	TRBD2	TRBJ2-1	TRBV5-1	TGCGCCAGCAGCGCGACTAGCGGGTCCTACAATGAGCAGTTCTTC	CASSATSGSYNEQFF
NA	TRBD1	TRBJ1-2	TRBV29-1	TGCAGCGTTTCCATGGGACAGGGTTCTGGCTACACCTTC	CSVSMGQGSGYTF
NA	TRBD2	TRBJ2-2	TRBV4-3	TGCGCCAGCAGCCAAGAACGAGGCGGGACTAGCGGGAGGTCGTTCACCGGGGAGCTGTTTTTT	CASSQERGGTSGRSFTGELFF
NA	NA	TRBJ2-5	TRBV4-3	TGCGCCAGCAGCCAAGGGGGCGAGACCCAGTACTTC	CASSQGGETQYF
NA	TRBD2	TRBJ2-3	TRBV7-2	TGTGCCAGCGAACTAGCGGGACTCACAGATACGCAGTATTTT	CASELAGLTDTQYF
NA	NA	TRBJ2-2	TRBV5-1	TGCGCCAGCAGCTTGACTGCGAACACCGGGGAGCTGTTTTTT	CASSLTANTGELFF
NA	NA	TRBJ2-2	TRBV6-5	TGTGCCAGCAGTTACGTTGAGGCCGGGGAGCTGTTTTTT	CASSYVEAGELFF
NA	NA	TRBJ2-2	TRBV9	TGTGCCAGCAGCGTAGGGAGGGGGCAGGCCCGTTGGACCGGGGAGCTGTTTTTT	CASSVGRGQARWTGELFF
NA	NA	TRBJ2-3	TRBV12-5	TGTGCTAGTGGTACCTCCCCGGCCGACAGGCGGGTCGCAGATACGCAGTATTTT	CASGTSPADRRVADTQYF
NA	TRBD1	TRBJ1-1	TRBV5-1	TGCGCCAGCAGCTTGTGGGGGGACAGTGCGAACACTGAAGCTTTCTTT	CASSLWGDSANTEAFF
NA	TRBD1	TRBJ2-3	TRBV6-5	TGTGCCAGCACGCGGACAGGGGTGCCATATACGCAGTATTTT	CASTRTGVPYTQYF
once	NA	TRBJ1-2	TRBV4-2	TGTGCCAGCAGCCAAGACGATCCCTCGGGAGGCTACACCTTC	CASSQDDPSGGYTF
once	NA	TRBJ1-1	TRBV9	TGTGCCAGCAGCGTATACGGGGGGGCCAACACTGAAGCTTTCTTT	CASSVYGGANTEAFF
NA	NA	TRBJ2-6	TRBV28	TGTGCCAGCAGTACATTTCCAGGGTCTGCTGGGGCCAACGTCCTGACTTTC	CASSTFPGSAGANVLTF
NA	NA	TRBJ2-2	TRBV7-7	TGTGCCAGCAGTTCCATCCAGGGGAACACCGGGGAGCTGTTTTTT	CASSSIQGNTGELFF
NA	NA	TRBJ1-2	TRBV7-2	TGTGCCAGCAGCCAGGAATACAGCTCCTATGGCTACACCTTC	CASSQEYSSYGYTF
NA	NA	TRBJ2-7	TRBV30	TGTGCCTTTTCGACTCAGACCTACGAGCAGTACTTC	CAFSTQTYEQYF
NA	NA	TRBJ2-1	TRBV18	TGTGCCAGCTCCCCGGAGGTTGAGCAGTTCTTC	CASSPEVEQFF
NA	TRBD2	TRBJ2-1	TRBV2	TGTGCCAGCAGTAGAAGGGGACTAGCGGGCAATGAGCAGTTCTTC	CASSRRGLAGNEQFF
NA	TRBD1	TRBJ1-6	TRBV28	TGTGCCAGCAGGGTTGACAGGGTCTATAATTCACCCCTCCACTTT	CASRVDRVYNSPLHF
NA	TRBD2	TRBJ2-1	TRBV19	TGTGCCAGTAGTATACGGACTAGCGGGAGTTTACACAATGAGCAGTTCTTC	CASSIRTSGSLHNEQFF
NA	TRBD1	TRBJ2-7	TRBV28	TGTGCCAGCAGGGGGACAGGGGACGGCTACGAGCAGTACTTC	CASRGTGDGYEQYF
NA	NA	TRBJ2-1	TRBV28	TGTGCCAGCAGCCGCGGCAGGGCGTCCTACAATGAGCAGTTCTTC	CASSRGRASYNEQFF
NA	TRBD1	TRBJ1-5	TRBV19	TGTGCCAGTAGTAGACAGGGTCGGGGCAATCAGCCCCAGCATTTT	CASSRQGRGNQPQHF
NA	TRBD2	TRBJ2-7	TRBV18	TGTGCCAGCTCCCCCGATAGCGGGAGGCCCCCCTACGAGCAGTACTTC	CASSPDSGRPPYEQYF
NA	TRBD2	TRBJ2-7	TRBV6-2/TRBV6-3	TGTGCCAGCAGTTCCCGACTAGCGGGAGATACCTACGAGCAGTACTTC	CASSSRLAGDTYEQYF
NA	NA	TRBJ1-3	TRBV7-9	TGTGCCAGCAGCCCGTCCGGAAAACAGGGTTCTGGAAACACCATATATTTT	CASSPSGKQGSGNTIYF
NA	TRBD1	TRBJ1-2	TRBV5-4	TGTGCCAGCAGCGGACTGGACAGGCCCTATGGCTACACCTTC	CASSGLDRPYGYTF
few	NA	TRBJ1-5	TRBV15	TGTGCCACCAGCAGAGATAAATTTAGCAATCAGCCCCAGCATTTT	CATSRDKFSNQPQHF
NA	NA	TRBJ1-6	TRBV5-1	TGCGCCAGCAGCCCAGGGGATTCACCCCTCCACTTT	CASSPGDSPLHF
NA	TRBD2	TRBJ2-1	TRBV7-9	TGTGCCAGCAGCTTAACTAGCGGGAGGACGAACAATGAGCAGTTCTTC	CASSLTSGRTNNEQFF
few	NA	TRBJ1-4	TRBV4-1	TGCGCCAGCAGCCAATTCTCAATGAGGCCAGGGCGAATGGATGAAAAACTGTTTTTT	CASSQFSMRPGRMDEKLFF
NA	NA	TRBJ2-1	TRBV19	TGTGCCAGTACCACGGCCGCAGGGAATGAGCAGTTCTTC	CASTTAAGNEQFF
NA	TRBD2	TRBJ2-2	TRBV7-3	TGTGCCAGCAGCCAAACTAGCGGGAAGAGAACCGGGGAGCTGTTTTTT	CASSQTSGKRTGELFF
NA	TRBD1	TRBJ1-2	TRBV6-6	TGTGCCAGCAGCTCCGGGGGGAGACAGGGGGCACATGGCTACACCTTC	CASSSGGRQGAHGYTF
NA	TRBD2	TRBJ2-7	TRBV5-5	TGTGCCAGCAGCTCACGACTAGCGGGAGAATCAACCTACGAGCAGTACTTC	CASSSRLAGESTYEQYF
NA	NA	TRBJ1-4	TRBV5-1	TGCGCCAGCAGCATTTTAGGACAGACTAATGAAAAACTGTTTTTT	CASSILGQTNEKLFF
NA	TRBD2	TRBJ2-5	TRBV7-7	TGTGCTAGCAGCTTGGGGACTAGCGGGAGAGAGACCCAGTACTTC	CASSLGTSGRETQYF